The rows below give T cell receptor beta chains drawn from one sample of a study of blood T cell repertoires in COVID-19. Sequenced by immunoSEQ multiplex PCR; TCRdb stores in-frame clones only, minus some. The table has roughly 150,000 clones, approximately 91% seen once. The sample taken for sequencing was peripheral blood. Receptor source: a man in his late teens or twenties with COVID-19, enrolled during active disease. The CDR3 runs from the conserved cysteine through the conserved F or W. A D gene is named only where the DNA matches it firmly. Size values are once, few and many counts, or a class for expanded clones, and some rows have none.

TRBJ2-7	NA	TRBD2	TRBV4-1	TGCGCCAGCAGCCCCCGGACTAGCGGGAGGGTCTACGAGCAGTACTTC	CASSPRTSGRVYEQYF
TRBJ2-1	once	NA	TRBV7-8	TGTGCCAGCAGCCAAACCGTAGCGGCGGGGGAGCAGTTCTTC	CASSQTVAAGEQFF
TRBJ2-7	NA	NA	TRBV28	TGTGCCAGCAGTCCCCCCCTACAGGACGCCCGCTCCTACGAGCAGTACTTC	CASSPPLQDARSYEQYF
TRBJ2-7	NA	NA	TRBV11-3	TGTGCCAGCAGCCCTTCACAGGGGGGGTACGAGCAGTACTTC	CASSPSQGGYEQYF
TRBJ1-2	NA	NA	TRBV6-1	TGTGCCAGCAGTGAATTGGGGGGGAACTATGGCTACACCTTC	CASSELGGNYGYTF
TRBJ1-4	NA	NA	TRBV9	TGTGCCAGCAGCGTGGGAGATAAGAATGAAAAACTGTTTTTT	CASSVGDKNEKLFF
TRBJ2-1	NA	TRBD2	TRBV5-1	TGCGCCAGCAGCTTGACGGGAGGGACCTCCAATGAGCAGTTCTTC	CASSLTGGTSNEQFF
TRBJ2-7	NA	TRBD2	TRBV7-2	TGTGCCAGCAGCTTTAGGACTAGCGGGAGTATCTACGAGCAGTACTTC	CASSFRTSGSIYEQYF
TRBJ2-1	once	NA	TRBV21-1	TGTGCCAGCAGCAAAGCGCCGGGGAGGGAGGCGCACAATGAGCAGTTCTTC	CASSKAPGREAHNEQFF
TRBJ2-2	once	TRBD2	TRBV2	TGTGCCAGCAGCCCGGGACTACACACCGGGGAGCTGTTTTTT	CASSPGLHTGELFF
TRBJ2-1	once	NA	TRBV29-1	TGCAGCACCCTAGCGCGCTATCCGAACAATGAGCAGTTCTTC	CSTLARYPNNEQFF
TRBJ1-1	once	NA	TRBV19	TGTGCCAGCAGAGCGGGGGGGAACACTGAAGCTTTCTTT	CASRAGGNTEAFF
TRBJ2-7	NA	NA	TRBV7-9	TGTGCCAGCAGCTTAGCCCGGGGTGAGCAGTACTTC	CASSLARGEQYF
TRBJ1-2	NA	NA	TRBV3-1/TRBV3-2	TGTGCCAGCAGCAAAGACGGGCAGGGCTATGGCTACACCTTC	CASSKDGQGYGYTF
TRBJ2-6	NA	NA	TRBV5-1	TGCGCCAGCAACGGCCCCGAGGCTGGGGCCAACGTCCTGACTTTC	CASNGPEAGANVLTF
TRBJ2-1	NA	NA	TRBV5-4	TGTGCCAGCAGCCAAGGGGTACTAGGGGGCAATGAGCAGTTCTTC	CASSQGVLGGNEQFF
TRBJ2-1	once	TRBD2	TRBV7-8	TGTGCCAGCAGCTTGTATAAACTAGCGGATTTCAATGAGCAGTTCTTC	CASSLYKLADFNEQFF
TRBJ2-1	NA	TRBD1	TRBV11-2	TGTGCCAGCAGCTTCCACGCCGGACAGGGCGGATCCTACAATGAGCAGTTCTTC	CASSFHAGQGGSYNEQFF
TRBJ2-7	NA	NA	TRBV9	TGTGCCAGCAGCCTTCGGACTGGGCCCTTCTACGAGCAGTACTTC	CASSLRTGPFYEQYF
TRBJ2-7	NA	TRBD2	TRBV6-2/TRBV6-3	TGTGCCAGCAGTTACCGCGTGGCGGGAGTGAGCTACGAGCAGTACTTC	CASSYRVAGVSYEQYF
TRBJ1-1	NA	NA	TRBV6-2/TRBV6-3	TGTGCCAGCAGTTACTCGGGAGGGAGCACTGAAGCTTTCTTT	CASSYSGGSTEAFF
TRBJ1-2	NA	TRBD1	TRBV28	TGTGCCAGCAGTGGGGGACAGGGGTACTATGGCTACACCTTC	CASSGGQGYYGYTF
TRBJ2-1	NA	NA	TRBV30	TGTGCCTGGAGTATGGCTAGTAATGAGCAGTTCTTC	CAWSMASNEQFF
TRBJ2-7	few	NA	TRBV9	TGTGCCAGCAGCGCAGCCGCGGACATGTACTTTTACGAGCAGTACTTC	CASSAAADMYFYEQYF
TRBJ2-1	NA	NA	TRBV4-3	TGCGCCAGCAGCCAAGAAACGGTCGGGAGTCCCTACAATGAGCAGTTCTTC	CASSQETVGSPYNEQFF
TRBJ2-7	NA	NA	TRBV2	TGTGCCAGCAGTGTTACGGGCTACGAGCAGTACTTC	CASSVTGYEQYF
TRBJ1-3	NA	NA	TRBV14	TGTGCCAGCAGCCTGAACAGGGATGTGAACACCATATATTTT	CASSLNRDVNTIYF
TRBJ2-2	NA	TRBD2	TRBV4-1	TGCGCCAGCAGCCAAAGTGTCGGGAGGGCCGCGAACACCGGGGAGCTGTTTTTT	CASSQSVGRAANTGELFF
TRBJ2-1	NA	NA	TRBV9	TGTGCCAGCAGCCATCCGAGGGTGGAGCGAAGATACAATGAGCAGTTCTTC	CASSHPRVERRYNEQFF
TRBJ2-1	once	NA	TRBV25-1	TGTGCCAGCATCCGAGATCCGGGAAATGAGCAGTTCTTC	CASIRDPGNEQFF
TRBJ2-7	NA	NA	TRBV7-2	TGTGCCAGCAGCCCGACGGGATCCCGGTACGAGCAGTACTTC	CASSPTGSRYEQYF
TRBJ2-3	NA	NA	TRBV14	TGTGCCAGCAGCCAAGGGTTCCAGAACACAGATACGCAGTATTTT	CASSQGFQNTDTQYF
TRBJ2-6	NA	TRBD1	TRBV6-2/TRBV6-3	TGTGCCAGCAGTTACCCGGACAGGGCTGGGGCCAACGTCCTGACTTTC	CASSYPDRAGANVLTF
TRBJ2-7	NA	TRBD1	TRBV5-1	TGCGCCAGCAGCTTGGCAGGACAGGTATACGAGCAGTACTTC	CASSLAGQVYEQYF
TRBJ2-7	NA	TRBD1	TRBV6-5	TGTGCCAGCAGTTATGACAGGGCCGAGCAGTACTTC	CASSYDRAEQYF
TRBJ2-2	NA	TRBD2	TRBV28	TGTGCCAGCAGTTTAGTCCTTCTAGCGGTTCGCGGGGAGCTGTTTTTT	CASSLVLLAVRGELFF
TRBJ2-2	NA	TRBD2	TRBV2	TGTGCCAGCACCCCGGGACTAGCGGGACCCCCGAACACCGGGGAGCTGTTTTTT	CASTPGLAGPPNTGELFF
TRBJ2-7	NA	NA	TRBV20-1	TGCAGTGCTAGAGATCGGGACTCACAGTACTTC	CSARDRDSQYF
TRBJ1-5	NA	NA	TRBV5-5	TGTGCCAGCAGCTTGCAGGGAAGCAATCAGCCCCAGCATTTT	CASSLQGSNQPQHF
TRBJ1-6	NA	TRBD1	TRBV19	TGTGCCAGTAGCAGGGGGCAACAGTCACCCCTCCACTTT	CASSRGQQSPLHF
TRBJ2-7	few	NA	TRBV6-4	TGTGCCAGCTCCCGGGACACTAGCTCCTACGAGCAGTACTTC	CASSRDTSSYEQYF
TRBJ2-2	NA	TRBD2	TRBV5-5	TGTGCCAGCAGCTCGAGGGGAGGGGCGGACACCGGGGAGCTGTTTTTT	CASSSRGGADTGELFF
TRBJ1-2	few	NA	TRBV30	TGTGCCTGGAGTCCAACCCCCTCGGGGCTAGCGGGAGGGCCGCGAGGCTATGGCTACACCTTC	CAWSPTPSGLAGGPRGYGYTF
TRBJ1-2	NA	TRBD1	TRBV18	TGTGCCAGCTCACCAACTTCGGGACAGATCGGCTACACCTTC	CASSPTSGQIGYTF
TRBJ2-3	NA	NA	TRBV7-9	TGTGCCAGCAGCTTAGTGGGCCTGTTTAGCACAGATACGCAGTATTTT	CASSLVGLFSTDTQYF
TRBJ1-3	NA	NA	TRBV6-5	TGTGCCAGCAGTTACTTGGCGGGAGGTAGAAACACCATATATTTT	CASSYLAGGRNTIYF
TRBJ2-1	NA	NA	TRBV18	TGTGCCAGCTCACCGCGGCTACCCGACAATGAGCAGTTCTTC	CASSPRLPDNEQFF
TRBJ2-1	NA	TRBD2	TRBV28	TGTGCCAGTAAGCGGGAGATAAAAGATGAGCAGTTCTTC	CASKREIKDEQFF
TRBJ2-3	NA	NA	TRBV10-3	TGTGCCATCAGGGGCGCAGATACGCAGTATTTT	CAIRGADTQYF
TRBJ1-1	NA	TRBD1	TRBV9	TGTGCCAGCAGCGCGCGGGACAGGGTAAGTGAAGCTTTCTTT	CASSARDRVSEAFF
TRBJ2-3	NA	TRBD2	TRBV18	TGTGCCAGCTCACCACAACTAGCGGGAGCAATCACAGATACGCAGTATTTT	CASSPQLAGAITDTQYF